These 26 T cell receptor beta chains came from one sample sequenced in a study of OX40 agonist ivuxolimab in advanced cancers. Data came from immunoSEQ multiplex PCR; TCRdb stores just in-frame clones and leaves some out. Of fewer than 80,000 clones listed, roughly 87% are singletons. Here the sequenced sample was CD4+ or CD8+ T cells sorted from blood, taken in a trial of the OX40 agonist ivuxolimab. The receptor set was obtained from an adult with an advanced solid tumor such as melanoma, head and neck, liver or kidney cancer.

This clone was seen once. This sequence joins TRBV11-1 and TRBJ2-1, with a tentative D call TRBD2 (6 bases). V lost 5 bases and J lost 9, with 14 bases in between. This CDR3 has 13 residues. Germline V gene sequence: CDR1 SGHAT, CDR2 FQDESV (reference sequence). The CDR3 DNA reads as TGTGCCAGCAGCCTTATCGGGGGTACTGAGCAGTTCTTC. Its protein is CASSLIGGTEQFF.

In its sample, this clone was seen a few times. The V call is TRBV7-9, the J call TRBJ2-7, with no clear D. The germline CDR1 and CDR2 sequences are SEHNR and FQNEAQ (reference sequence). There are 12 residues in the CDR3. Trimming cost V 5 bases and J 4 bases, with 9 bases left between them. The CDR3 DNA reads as TGTGCCAGCAGCGGAATGACTTACGAGCAGTACTTC. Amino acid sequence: CASSGMTYEQYF.

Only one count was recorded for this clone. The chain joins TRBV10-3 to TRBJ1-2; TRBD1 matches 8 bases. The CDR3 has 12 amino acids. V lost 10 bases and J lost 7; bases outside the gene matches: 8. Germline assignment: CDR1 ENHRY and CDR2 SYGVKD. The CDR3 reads CANGQGQFGYTF. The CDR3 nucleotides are TGTGCCAATGGACAGGGCCAGTTTGGCTACACCTTC.

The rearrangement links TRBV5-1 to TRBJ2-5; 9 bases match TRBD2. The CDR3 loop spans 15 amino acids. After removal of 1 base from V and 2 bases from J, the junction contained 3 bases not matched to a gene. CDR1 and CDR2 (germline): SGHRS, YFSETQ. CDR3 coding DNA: TGCGCCAGCAGCTTGCTTCTAGCGGGACAAGAGACCCAGTACTTC. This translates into CASSLLLAGQETQYF.

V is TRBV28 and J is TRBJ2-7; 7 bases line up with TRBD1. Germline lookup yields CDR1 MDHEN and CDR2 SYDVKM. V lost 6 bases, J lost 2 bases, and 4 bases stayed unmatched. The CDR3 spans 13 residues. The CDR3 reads CASSDRDTYEQYF. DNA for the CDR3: TGTGCCAGCAGCGACAGGGACACCTACGAGCAGTACTTC. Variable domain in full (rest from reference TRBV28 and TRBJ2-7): DVKVTQSSRYLVKRTGEKVFLECVQDMDHENMFWYRQDPGLGLRLIYFSYDVKMKEKGDIPEGYSVSREKKERFSLILESASTNQTSMYLCASSDRDTYEQYFGPGTRLTVT.

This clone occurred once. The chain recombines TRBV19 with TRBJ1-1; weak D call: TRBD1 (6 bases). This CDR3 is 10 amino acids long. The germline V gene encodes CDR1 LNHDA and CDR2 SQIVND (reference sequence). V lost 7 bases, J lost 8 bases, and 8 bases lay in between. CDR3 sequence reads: CASKGGEAFF. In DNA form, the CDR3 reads TGTGCCAGTAAGGGGGGAGAAGCTTTCTTT.

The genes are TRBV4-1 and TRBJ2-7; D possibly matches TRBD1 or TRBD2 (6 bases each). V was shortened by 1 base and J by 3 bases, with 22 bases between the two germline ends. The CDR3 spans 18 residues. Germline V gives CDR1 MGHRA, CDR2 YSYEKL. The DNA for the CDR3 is TGCGCCAGCAGCCAAGCGGTTGGAACAGGGACTGTGTTCTACGAGCAGTACTTC. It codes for CASSQAVGTGTVFYEQYF.

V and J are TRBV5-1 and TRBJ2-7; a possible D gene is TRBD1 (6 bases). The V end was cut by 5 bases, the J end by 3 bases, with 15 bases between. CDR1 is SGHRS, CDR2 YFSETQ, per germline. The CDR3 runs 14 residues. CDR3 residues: CASRSGQGIYEQYF. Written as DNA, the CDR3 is TGCGCCAGCAGATCGGGACAAGGGATCTACGAGCAGTACTTC.

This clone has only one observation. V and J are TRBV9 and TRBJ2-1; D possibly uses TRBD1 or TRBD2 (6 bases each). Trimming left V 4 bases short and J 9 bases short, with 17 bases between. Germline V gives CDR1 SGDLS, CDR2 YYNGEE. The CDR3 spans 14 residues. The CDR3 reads CASSLLPKGGEQFF. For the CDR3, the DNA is TGTGCCAGCAGCCTCCTCCCGAAGGGGGGTGAGCAGTTCTTC. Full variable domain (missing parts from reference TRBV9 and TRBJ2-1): DSGVTQTPKHLITATGQRVTLRCSPRSGDLSVYWYQQSLDQGLQFLIQYYNGEERAKGNILERFSAQQFPDLHSELNLSSLELGDSALYFCASSLLPKGGEQFFGPGTRLTVL.

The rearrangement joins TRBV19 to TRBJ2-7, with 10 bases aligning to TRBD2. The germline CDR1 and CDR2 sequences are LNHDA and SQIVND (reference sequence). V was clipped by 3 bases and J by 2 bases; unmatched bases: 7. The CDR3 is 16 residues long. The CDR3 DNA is TGTGCCAGTAGTATCCTAGCGGGAGACCCCCCCTACGAGCAGTACTTC. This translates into CASSILAGDPPYEQYF. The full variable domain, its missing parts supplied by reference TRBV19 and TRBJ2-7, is DGGITQSPKYLFRKEGQNVTLSCEQNLNHDAMYWYRQDPGQGLRLIYYSQIVNDFQKGDIAEGYSVSREKKESFPLTVTSAQKNPTAFYLCASSILAGDPPYEQYFGPGTRLTVT.

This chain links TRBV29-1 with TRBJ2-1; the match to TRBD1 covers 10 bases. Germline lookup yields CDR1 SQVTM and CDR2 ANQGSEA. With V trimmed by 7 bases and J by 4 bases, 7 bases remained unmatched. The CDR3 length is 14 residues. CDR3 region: CSGQGQGGYNEQFF. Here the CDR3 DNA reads TGCAGCGGGCAAGGACAGGGGGGTTACAATGAGCAGTTCTTC.

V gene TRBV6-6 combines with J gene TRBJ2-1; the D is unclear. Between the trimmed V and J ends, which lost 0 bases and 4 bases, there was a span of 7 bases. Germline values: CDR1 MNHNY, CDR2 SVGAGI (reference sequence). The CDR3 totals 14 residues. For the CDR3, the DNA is TGTGCCAGCAGTTACTCGAAAGTATACAATGAGCAGTTCTTC. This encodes CASSYSKVYNEQFF.

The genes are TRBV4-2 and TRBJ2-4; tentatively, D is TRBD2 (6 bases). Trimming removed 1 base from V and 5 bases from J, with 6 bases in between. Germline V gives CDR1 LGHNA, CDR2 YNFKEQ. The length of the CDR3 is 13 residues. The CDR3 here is CASSQGGENIQYF. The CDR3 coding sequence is TGTGCCAGCAGCCAAGGGGGGGAAAACATTCAGTACTTC.

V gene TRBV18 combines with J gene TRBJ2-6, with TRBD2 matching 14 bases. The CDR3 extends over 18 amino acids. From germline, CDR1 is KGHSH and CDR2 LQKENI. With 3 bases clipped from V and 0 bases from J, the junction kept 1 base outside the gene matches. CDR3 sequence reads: CASSPTSGRGSGANVLTF. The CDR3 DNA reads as TGTGCCAGCTCACCGACTAGCGGGAGGGGCTCTGGGGCCAACGTCCTGACTTTC.

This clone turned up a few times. CDR3 nucleotides: TGTGCCATCAGACAGGGGCAGGAGCAGTTCTTC. It codes for CAIRQGQEQFF. The chain couples TRBV10-3 to TRBJ2-1; 7 nucleotides match TRBD1. With 6 bases clipped from V and 10 bases from J, the junction kept 3 bases outside the gene matches. Germline CDR1 is ENHRY and CDR2 is SYGVKD. The CDR3 has 11 residues.

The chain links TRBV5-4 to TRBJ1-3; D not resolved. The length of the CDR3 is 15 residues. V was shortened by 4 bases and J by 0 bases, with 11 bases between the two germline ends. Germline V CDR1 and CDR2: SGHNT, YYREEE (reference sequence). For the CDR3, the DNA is TGTGCCAGCAGCCCGATCGGTGGCTCTGGAAACACCATATATTTT. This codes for CASSPIGGSGNTIYF. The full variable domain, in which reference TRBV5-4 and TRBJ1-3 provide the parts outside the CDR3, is ETGVTQSPTHLIKTRGQQVTLRCSSQSGHNTVSWYQQALGQGPQFIFQYYREEENGRGNFPPRFSGLQFPNYSSELNVNALELDDSALYLCASSPIGGSGNTIYFGEGSWLTVV.

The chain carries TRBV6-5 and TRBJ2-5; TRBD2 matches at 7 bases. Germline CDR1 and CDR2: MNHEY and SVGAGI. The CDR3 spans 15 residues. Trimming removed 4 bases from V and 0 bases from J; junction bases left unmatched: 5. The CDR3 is CASSLELANQETQYF. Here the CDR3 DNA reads TGTGCCAGCAGTTTGGAACTAGCGAACCAAGAGACCCAGTACTTC.

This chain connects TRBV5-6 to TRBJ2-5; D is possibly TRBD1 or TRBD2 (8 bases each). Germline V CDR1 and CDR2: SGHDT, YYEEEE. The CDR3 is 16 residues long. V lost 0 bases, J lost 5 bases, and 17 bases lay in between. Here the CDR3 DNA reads TGTGCCAGCAGCTTGGCTTCAGGGGGCGGGGGGGAGACCCAGTACTTC. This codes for CASSLASGGGGETQYF.

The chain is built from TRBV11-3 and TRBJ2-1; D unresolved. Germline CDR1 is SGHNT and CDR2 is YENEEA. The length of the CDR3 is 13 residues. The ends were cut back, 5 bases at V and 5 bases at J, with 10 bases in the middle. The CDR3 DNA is TGTGCCAGCAGCAACCCGGCCCACAATGAGCAGTTCTTC. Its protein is CASSNPAHNEQFF.

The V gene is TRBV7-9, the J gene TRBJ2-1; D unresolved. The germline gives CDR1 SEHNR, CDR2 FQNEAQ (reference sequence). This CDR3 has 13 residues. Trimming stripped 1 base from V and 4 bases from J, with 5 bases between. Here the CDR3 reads CASSLGSYNEQFF. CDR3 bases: TGTGCCAGCAGCTTAGGTTCGTACAATGAGCAGTTCTTC.

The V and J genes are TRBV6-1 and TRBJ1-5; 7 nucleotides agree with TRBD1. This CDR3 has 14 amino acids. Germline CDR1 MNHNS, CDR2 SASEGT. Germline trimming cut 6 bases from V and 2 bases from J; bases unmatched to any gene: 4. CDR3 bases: TGTGCCAGCAGGGAGGGGGCAGGCAATCAGCCCCAGCATTTT. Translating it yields CASREGAGNQPQHF.

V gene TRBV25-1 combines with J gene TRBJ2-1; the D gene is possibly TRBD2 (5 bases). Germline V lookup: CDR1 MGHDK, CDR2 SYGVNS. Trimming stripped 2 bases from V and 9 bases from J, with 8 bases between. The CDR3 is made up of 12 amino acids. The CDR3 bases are TGTGCCAGCAGTGAAGGACGGGGTGAGCAGTTCTTC. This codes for CASSEGRGEQFF.

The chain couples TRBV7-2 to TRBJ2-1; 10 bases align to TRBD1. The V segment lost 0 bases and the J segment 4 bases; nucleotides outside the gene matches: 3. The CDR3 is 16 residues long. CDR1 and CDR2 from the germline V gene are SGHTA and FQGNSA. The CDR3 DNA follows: TGTGCCAGCAGCTTAGCGGCGGACAGGGGGTACAATGAGCAGTTCTTC. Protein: CASSLAADRGYNEQFF.

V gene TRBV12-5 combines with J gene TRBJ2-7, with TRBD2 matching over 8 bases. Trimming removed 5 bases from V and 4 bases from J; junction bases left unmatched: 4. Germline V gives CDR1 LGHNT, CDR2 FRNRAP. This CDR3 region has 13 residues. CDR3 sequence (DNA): TGTGCTAGTGGTCTCGGGAGGGCTTACGAGCAGTACTTC. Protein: CASGLGRAYEQYF. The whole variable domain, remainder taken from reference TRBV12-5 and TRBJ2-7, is DARVTQTPRHKVTEMGQEVTMRCQPILGHNTVFWYRQTMMQGLELLAYFRNRAPLDDSGMPKDRFSAEMPDATLATLKIQPSEPRDSAVYFCASGLGRAYEQYFGPGTRLTVT.

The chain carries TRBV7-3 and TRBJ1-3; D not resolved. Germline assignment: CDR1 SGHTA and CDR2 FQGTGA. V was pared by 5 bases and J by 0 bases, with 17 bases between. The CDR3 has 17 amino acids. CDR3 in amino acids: CASSRAGGPNSGNTIYF. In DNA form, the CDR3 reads TGTGCCAGCAGCCGGGCGGGAGGACCAAACTCTGGAAACACCATATATTTT.

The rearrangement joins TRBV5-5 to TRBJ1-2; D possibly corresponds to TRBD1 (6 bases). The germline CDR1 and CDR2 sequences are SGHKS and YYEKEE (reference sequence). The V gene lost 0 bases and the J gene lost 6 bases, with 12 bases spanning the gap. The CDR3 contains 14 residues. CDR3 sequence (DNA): TGTGCCAGCAGCTTGGTGGTCAGGGGCCATGGCTACACCTTC. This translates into CASSLVVRGHGYTF. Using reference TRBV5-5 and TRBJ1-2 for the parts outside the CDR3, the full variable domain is DAGVTQSPTHLIKTRGQQVTLRCSPISGHKSVSWYQQVLGQGPQFIFQYYEKEERGRGNFPDRFSARQFPNYSSELNVNALLLGDSALYLCASSLVVRGHGYTFGSGTRLTVV.